The next 30 T cell receptor beta chains were all read from a single sample in a study of tumor-infiltrating lymphocytes in primary liver carcinoma. cDNA specific to TCR beta was made from about 550 ng of total RNA, with a constant-region primer employed for priming. Each TCR beta library was derived from three nested multiplex PCR rounds that employed slightly modified ARM-PCR. Amplification in the first two PCR rounds was performed using TRBV1-TRBV30 forward primers and a C-beta reverse primer for approximately 10 cycles each. TCRdb re-called the multiplex PCR reads through MiXCR, storing one row per CDR3 protein. The sample comprises approximately 330,000 distinct CDR3 sequences, less than 65% of which are singletons, and approximately 5.9% rests with the top ten. Blood RNA came from unsorted whole blood; germline DNA was also extracted. Sequencing was carried out using peripheral blood. The receptors derive from a man aged 35 to 55 with primary liver carcinoma and hepatitis B virus infection.

This chain connects TRBV11-3 to TRBJ1-1; a possible D gene is TRBD1 (6 bases). V dropped 7 bases and J dropped 8 bases, with 26 bases sitting between them. The CDR3 extends over 16 amino acids. CDR1 is SGHNT, CDR2 YENEEA, per germline. The CDR3 DNA reads as TGTGCCAGCACCCCAATCAGGGGCCTCAATAGTCAGGAAGCTTTCTTT. It yields the protein CASTPIRGLNSQEAFF.

This clonotype appeared a single time. At one end, the junction sequence differs from germline, possibly due to a read error. The chain recombines TRBV6-5 with TRBJ2-3; D remains unclear. Germline values: CDR1 MNHEY, CDR2 SVGAGI. This CDR3 contains 13 residues. CDR3: CASNYSRWDTQYF. The CDR3 DNA follows: TGTGCCAGCAATTACTCGAGGTGGGATACGCAATATTTT.

About this clonotype itself: A much larger clone differs from this one at a single base, so this may be a read error. In DNA, the CDR3 is TGTGCCAACAGCCAAGGCCTAGATCGCAATGAGCAGTTCTTC. Its translation is CANSQGLDRNEQFF. This chain links TRBV4-2 with TRBJ2-1; D gene ambiguous. This CDR3 is 14 amino acids long. Germline V gene data show CDR1 as LGHNA and CDR2 as YNFKEQ.

Turning to this clonotype: An end of the junction does not agree with germline; a read error may underlie this. This chain joins TRBV5-1 and TRBJ1-1; D may be TRBD1 (5 bases). The germline CDR1 and CDR2 sequences are SGHRS and YFSETQ. This CDR3 comprises 11 residues. DNA of the CDR3: TGCGCCAACAGCTTGTCAGGGAAAGCTTTCTTT. Encoded protein: CANSLSGKAFF. Drawing the rest from reference TRBV5-1 and TRBJ1-1, the complete variable domain is KAGVTQTPRYLIKTRGQQVTLSCSPISGHRSVSWYQQTPGQGLQFLFEYFSETQRNKGNFPGRFSGRQFSNSRSEMNVSTLELGDSALYLCANSLSGKAFFGQGTRLTVV.

The chain recombines TRBV11-2 with TRBJ2-5, with 7 bases fitting TRBD1. The J segment lost 4 bases and the V segment lost 5 bases, leaving 10 bases of the junction unmatched. The CDR3 loop spans 15 amino acids. Germline V gives CDR1 SGHAT, CDR2 FQNNGV. CDR3 amino acids: CASSLKGAFGETQYF. The CDR3 nucleotides are TGTGCCAGCAGCCTAAAGGGGGCATTCGGAGAGACCCAGTACTTC. Combining the CDR3 with reference TRBV11-2 and TRBJ2-5 gives the whole variable domain EAGVAQSPRYKIIEKRQSVAFWCNPISGHATLYWYQQILGQGPKLLIQFQNNGVVDDSQLPKDRFSAERLKGVDSTLKIQPAKLEDSAVYLCASSLKGAFGETQYFGPGTRLLVL.

With regard to this clonotype: A much larger clone lies one base from this, so it may be a read error. The CDR3 is CASSGTSGHTDTQYF. CDR3 bases: TGTGCCAGCAGTGGGACTAGCGGGCATACAGATACGCAGTATTTT. The chain carries TRBV6-5 and TRBJ2-3; the match to TRBD2 covers 12 bases. This CDR3 has 15 residues. Germline trimming cut 5 bases from V and 3 bases from J; bases unmatched to any gene: 3. Germline CDR1 is MNHEY and CDR2 is SVGAGI.

Details on this clonotype: A junction end diverges from the germline sequence, so it may reflect a read error. V gene TRBV6-5 combines with J gene TRBJ2-5; no reliable D call. CDR3 size: 13 residues. CDR1 is MNHEY and CDR2 is SVGAGI in the germline V gene. Here the CDR3 reads CASSYATTETPYF. CDR3 DNA sequence: TGTGCCAGCAGTTACGCAACAACCGAGACCCCGTACTTC.

This rearrangement joins TRBV4-1 to TRBJ2-7; the D gene is possibly TRBD1 (6 bases). V lost 4 bases, J lost 0 bases, and 19 bases lay in between. Germline-derived CDR1 and CDR2 are MGHRA and YSYEKL. The length of the CDR3 is 17 residues. The chain's CDR3 is CASSPGARPPISYEQYF. DNA of the CDR3: TGCGCCAGCAGCCCAGGGGCCAGACCACCGATCTCCTACGAGCAGTACTTC.

This clonotype has a handful of counts. A read error may be the cause here, since a much bigger clone is one base away. The genes are TRBV4-2 and TRBJ1-2; the D is unclear. Germline V gene lookup returns CDR1 LGHNA and CDR2 YNFKEQ. Trimming removed 0 bases at V and 3 bases at J, with 11 bases between. The CDR3 totals 15 residues. The CDR3 spells CASSQEYRVHYGYTF. The DNA of the CDR3 is TGTGCCAGCAGCCAAGAATACCGGGTTCACTATGGCTACACCTTC.

This sequence joins TRBV5-6 and TRBJ2-5; no definite D call. V lost 3 bases, J lost 3 bases, and 12 bases lay in between. This CDR3 has 14 amino acids. Germline V gene data show CDR1 as SGHDT and CDR2 as YYEEEE. This CDR3 is CASSSLNGEETQYF. The CDR3 DNA reads TGTGCCAGCAGCTCCTTGAATGGGGAAGAGACCCAGTACTTC.

The chain joins TRBV4-3 to TRBJ2-1; maybe TRBD2 (5 bases). V shed 8 bases and J shed 0 bases, with 14 bases lying between them. CDR3 length: 15 amino acids. Germline V CDR1 and CDR2: LGHNA, YSLEER. CDR3 sequence: CASGYRGSSYNEQFF. The DNA for the CDR3 is TGCGCCAGCGGTTACCGAGGGAGCTCCTACAATGAGCAGTTCTTC.

Regarding this clonotype: A read error may explain this, as a much larger clone is one base away. This chain uses TRBV4-2 with TRBJ2-1; a possible D gene is TRBD1 (6 bases). The V gene lost 2 bases and the J gene lost 5 bases, with 13 bases spanning the gap. The CDR3 consists of 15 residues. Germline assignment: CDR1 LGHNA and CDR2 YNFKEQ. CDR3 residues: CASSQSGVWDNEQFF. CDR3 nucleotide sequence: TGTGCCAGCAGCCAATCAGGGGTGTGGGACAATGAGCAGTTCTTC.

Notes on this clonotype: A much larger clone sits a single nucleotide away, making a read error possible. The chain couples TRBV12-3 or TRBV12-4 to TRBJ1-1, with a tentative D call TRBD1 (5 bases). The V end lost 5 bases, the J end lost 4 bases, and 11 bases lay between the germline ends. CDR3 length equals 13 residues. The CDR3 DNA follows: TGTGCCAGCAGTGCGACAGTGGGCACTGAAGCTTTCTTT. Translating it yields CASSATVGTEAFF.

This clonotype was seen a handful of times. V gene TRBV5-6 combines with J gene TRBJ2-2; 11 bases fit TRBD2. CDR1 is SGHDT and CDR2 is YYEEEE in the germline V gene. The CDR3 is 15 residues long. The V segment lost 2 bases and the J segment 6 bases; nucleotides outside the gene matches: 3. The CDR3 DNA reads TGTGCCAGCAGCTTTAGCGGGAGGGCCCCCGGGGAGCTGTTTTTT. Its translation is CASSFSGRAPGELFF.

Comment on this clonotype: This may be a read error, as it is one base from a much larger clone. The rearrangement uses TRBV6-6 and TRBJ2-3; TRBD2 matches 7 bases. CDR1 is MNHNY and CDR2 is SVGAGI in the germline V gene (reference sequence). After removal of 6 bases from V and 2 bases from J, the junction contained 8 bases not matched to a gene. This CDR3 has 15 amino acids. The CDR3 nucleotides read TGTGCCAGCAGCTACCTAGCGGCTAACACAGATACGCAGTATTTT. It specifies CASSYLAANTDTQYF.

The chain couples TRBV20-1 to TRBJ2-2; TRBD1 is a possible D gene (6 bases). Germline CDR1 reads DFQATT; CDR2 reads SNEGSKA (reference sequence). CDR3 length: 12 amino acids. V was shortened by 6 bases and J by 5 bases, with 10 bases between the two germline ends. In nucleotides, the CDR3 is TGCAGTGCGCAACAGGGAACCGGGGAGCTGTTTTTT. Residues: CSAQQGTGELFF.

On this clonotype: This may arise from a read error, as a much more abundant clone is one base away. This sequence joins TRBV6-6 and TRBJ2-7, with 11 bases aligning to TRBD2. The CDR3 totals 16 residues. From germline, CDR1 is MNHNY and CDR2 SVGAGI (reference sequence). CDR3 in DNA: TGTGCCGGCAGTTACTCTTTGACTAGCGGGACGGGTGAGCAGTACTTC. It yields the protein CAGSYSLTSGTGEQYF.

This clonotype was seen many times. The chain recombines TRBV4-3 with TRBJ1-6; no reliable D call. Between the trimmed V and J ends, which lost 0 bases and 8 bases, there was a span of 8 bases. This CDR3 is built from 14 residues. Germline lookup yields CDR1 LGHNA and CDR2 YSLEER. The CDR3 loop is CASSQDFSDSPLHF. Here the CDR3 DNA reads TGCGCCAGCAGCCAAGATTTTTCCGATTCACCCCTCCACTTT.

A single count supports this clonotype. Since a much larger clone is just one base distant, this may be a read error. The V and J genes are TRBV10-3 and TRBJ2-7, with D maybe TRBD2 (6 bases). The germline V and J ends were trimmed by 8 bases and 1 base, with 18 bases remaining between them. The CDR3 contains 15 residues. Looked up from germline, CDR1 is ENHRY and CDR2 is SYGVKD. CDR3 region: CAIGIGEDQSYEQYF. The CDR3 bases are TGTGCCATCGGGATCGGGGAGGACCAGTCCTACGAGCAGTACTTC.

Comment on this clonotype: A junction boundary mismatches the germline segment, possibly from a read error. This CDR3 reads CCVEGPANTGELFF. In nucleotides, the CDR3 is TGCTGCGTTGAAGGACCTGCGAACACCGGGGAGCTGTTTTTT. V usage is TRBV29-1 and J usage is TRBJ2-2; no reliable D call. Looked up from germline, CDR1 is SQVTM and CDR2 is ANQGSEA. The CDR3 runs to 14 residues.

This clonotype was counted many times. The chain uses TRBV12-3 or TRBV12-4 and TRBJ2-3; D might be TRBD2 (5 bases). The CDR3 consists of 14 residues. Trimming stripped 3 bases from V and 3 bases from J, with 10 bases between. CDR3 coding DNA: TGTGCCAGCAGTTTTACTAGAAAAACAGATACGCAGTATTTT. Translating it yields CASSFTRKTDTQYF.

As concerns this clonotype: A much bigger clone sits one base away, suggesting this may be a read error. V is TRBV12-3 or TRBV12-4 and J is TRBJ2-7, with 10 bases lining up with TRBD2. The CDR3 spans 14 residues. The CDR3 DNA is TGTGTCAGCAGCCCTAGCGGGAGTTCCTACGAGCAGTACTTC. This codes for CVSSPSGSSYEQYF.

This clonotype was counted once. A much larger clone differs from this one at a single base, so this may be a read error. The chain uses TRBV6-1 and TRBJ1-1; no firm D call. This CDR3 has 13 residues. Germline assignment: CDR1 MNHNS and CDR2 SASEGT. The CDR3: CAISEWNGREAFF. CDR3 DNA: TGTGCCATCAGTGAATGGAATGGCAGGGAAGCTTTCTTT.

This chain joins TRBV7-9 and TRBJ2-7, with TRBD1 matching 7 bases. CDR1 and CDR2 from the germline V gene are SEHNR and FQNEAQ (reference sequence). J gave up 2 bases and V 4 bases, and 17 bases lay outside the gene matches. This CDR3 comprises 18 residues. The CDR3 DNA is TGTGCCAGCAGCTCCGCACCTTACCCCGGGACAGAGCCCTACGAGCAGTACTTC. This translates into CASSSAPYPGTEPYEQYF.

The table lists this clonotype with a few counts. This chain uses TRBV12-3 or TRBV12-4 with TRBJ1-6, with unresolved D. With 3 bases removed from V and 9 bases from J, the gap between germline ends came to 9 bases. The length of the CDR3 is 13 residues. The CDR3 coding sequence is TGTGCCAGCAGTTTGGCCCTTCTTTCACCCCTCCACTTT. Translation: CASSLALLSPLHF.

As concerns this clonotype: Sequence at one end of the junction differs from germline and may be a read error. The rearrangement joins TRBV6-5 to TRBJ2-5; tentatively, D is TRBD2 (7 bases). Germline lookup yields CDR1 MNHEY and CDR2 SVGAGI. This CDR3 contains 14 residues. CDR3 coding DNA: TGTGCCAGCGGTTACACTAGCGCAGGGGAGACCCAGTGCTTC. It yields the protein CASGYTSAGETQCF.

This chain links TRBV11-2 with TRBJ2-7; the D gene is possibly TRBD2 (5 bases). The CDR3 extends over 16 amino acids. Trimming removed 5 bases from V and 4 bases from J, with 21 bases in between. Germline lookup yields CDR1 SGHAT and CDR2 FQNNGV. The CDR3 spells CASSHTQEREGYEQYF. For the CDR3, the DNA is TGTGCCAGCAGCCACACCCAGGAGCGTGAGGGATACGAGCAGTACTTC.

With regard to this clonotype: Germline is not matched at one junction end, which may reflect a read error. Here the CDR3 reads CACGAGRSYEQYF. The CDR3 nucleotides are TGTGCCTGTGGAGCGGGTAGGTCCTACGAGCAATACTTC. This chain joins TRBV6-1 and TRBJ2-7; tentative D call: TRBD2 (6 bases). CDR1 is MNHNS and CDR2 is SASEGT in the germline V gene. The CDR3 runs 13 residues.

The chain links TRBV6-2 or TRBV6-3 to TRBJ2-1; no reliable D call. The germline V gene encodes CDR1 MNHEY and CDR2 SVGEGT. This CDR3 has 11 residues. The V and J ends lost 8 bases and 12 bases respectively, with 14 bases between them. The CDR3 nucleotides read TGTGCCAGCGCCACAAATGGTGCGCAGTTCTTC. Protein product: CASATNGAQFF.

At least ten counts were recorded for this clonotype. The chain recombines TRBV4-2 with TRBJ2-2, with 13 bases that match TRBD2. The CDR3 is 18 amino acids. Germline V gene lookup returns CDR1 LGHNA and CDR2 YNFKEQ. V shed 1 base and J 6 bases; nucleotides not matched to a gene: 8. DNA for the CDR3: TGTGCCAGCAGCCAAGGGACTAGCGGGAGTCTAAATCCCGGGGAGCTGTTTTTT. It encodes CASSQGTSGSLNPGELFF.